Each of the 18 T cell receptor beta chains below was sequenced from the same sample in a study of siplizumab effects on memory and regulatory T cells. Produced via immunoSEQ multiplex PCR; TCRdb's table is partial and in-frame only. The sample consists of around 100,000 clones, about 95% of them appearing once. Sequencing was carried out using non-Treg CD4+ T cells sorted from blood. The receptors originated from a human donor in good health.

The genes are TRBV7-3 and TRBJ2-1; the D gene is possibly TRBD1 (6 bases). From germline, CDR1 is SGHTA and CDR2 FQGTGA. The CDR3 consists of 15 residues. V was pared by 6 bases and J by 0 bases, with 12 bases between. In DNA form, the CDR3 reads TGTGCCAGCAGTCAGGGGCTGGGCTCCTACAATGAGCAGTTCTTC. Residues: CASSQGLGSYNEQFF.

The rearrangement joins TRBV7-3 to TRBJ1-2; 8 nucleotides align to TRBD1. Trimming cost V 3 bases and J 7 bases; bases outside gene matches: 7. CDR3 length: 14 amino acids. CDR1 and CDR2 from the germline V gene are SGHTA and FQGTGA. The CDR3 reads CASSLGQGAGGYTF. CDR3 nucleotides: TGTGCCAGCAGCTTGGGCCAGGGGGCAGGTGGCTACACCTTC.

This chain connects TRBV2 to TRBJ1-5; a possible D gene is TRBD1 (6 bases). Germline CDR1 reads SNHLY; CDR2 reads FYNNEI. This CDR3 has 17 amino acids. The V end was cut by 2 bases, the J end by 1 base, with 15 bases between. Written as DNA, the CDR3 is TGTGCCAGCAGTGAAATCGGGAGGGGGATCAGCAATCAGCCCCAGCATTTT. The encoded protein is CASSEIGRGISNQPQHF.

This clone appeared once. The chain has TRBV15 and TRBJ2-3, with D perhaps TRBD2 (6 bases). The CDR3 consists of 16 residues. V was pared by 0 bases and J by 0 bases, with 10 bases between. The germline CDR1 and CDR2 sequences are LNHNV and YYDKDF (reference sequence). The DNA for the CDR3 is TGTGCCACCAGCAGAGAACGAGGGACTAGCACAGATACGCAGTATTTT. Protein sequence: CATSRERGTSTDTQYF.

The V and J genes are TRBV10-3 and TRBJ2-1; the D gene is possibly TRBD1 (6 bases). Germline V gene sequence: CDR1 ENHRY, CDR2 SYGVKD. V lost 4 bases and J lost 1, with 8 bases in between. This CDR3 contains 14 residues. The CDR3 here is CAISGQESYNEQFF. In DNA form, the CDR3 reads TGTGCCATCAGTGGACAGGAGTCCTACAATGAGCAGTTCTTC.

This clone was counted only a few times. The chain joins TRBV4-1 to TRBJ2-2; TRBD1 is a possible D gene (6 bases). Germline CDR1 MGHRA, CDR2 YSYEKL. The V gene lost 4 bases and the J gene lost 8 bases, with 14 bases spanning the gap. The CDR3 runs 14 residues. CDR3 in DNA: TGCGCCAGCAGCCCCTTAGGGGGTACGGGGGAGCTGTTTTTT. It codes for CASSPLGGTGELFF.

The gene calls are TRBV5-4 and TRBJ1-4, with D tentatively TRBD1 (5 bases). The CDR3 runs to 14 residues. Germline V lookup: CDR1 SGHNT, CDR2 YYREEE (reference sequence). The V and J ends lost 4 bases and 6 bases respectively, with 13 bases between them. The CDR3 sequence is CASSEGVRDEKLFF. As DNA, the CDR3 is TGTGCCAGCAGCGAAGGGGTTCGGGATGAAAAACTGTTTTTT.

V is TRBV7-2 and J is TRBJ2-5, with 7 bases that match TRBD1. This CDR3 region has 16 residues. With V trimmed by 0 bases and J by 5 bases, 9 bases remained unmatched. The germline gives CDR1 SGHTA, CDR2 FQGNSA. The CDR3 DNA follows: TGTGCCAGCAGCTTAGCGCCAGGGGGAGAGTGGGAGACCCAGTACTTC. It encodes CASSLAPGGEWETQYF.

The gene calls are TRBV19 and TRBJ2-5; weak D call: TRBD1 (6 bases). The V and J ends lost 6 bases and 4 bases respectively, with 18 bases between them. The germline gives CDR1 LNHDA, CDR2 SQIVND (reference sequence). The CDR3 runs 15 residues. The CDR3 is CASRARVRGGETQYF. In nucleotides, the CDR3 is TGTGCCAGTAGGGCGCGGGTCAGAGGGGGAGAGACCCAGTACTTC.

This clone is a singleton in its sample. The chain links TRBV5-5 to TRBJ2-7; TRBD1 aligns across 11 bases. CDR1 is SGHKS, CDR2 YYEKEE, per germline (reference sequence). The CDR3 contains 17 residues. Trimming at V came to 4 bases and at J to 6 bases, leaving 15 bases not matched to a gene. CDR3 DNA: TGTGCCAGCAGCCTACAACCTCCGGGACAGGGGGGTGTCGAGCAGTACTTC. This gives the protein CASSLQPPGQGGVEQYF.

The chain couples TRBV6-1 to TRBJ1-3; D unresolved. V lost 5 bases and J 0 bases, leaving 8 bases between the germline ends. This CDR3 region has 14 residues. Germline V CDR1 and CDR2: MNHNS, SASEGT. The CDR3 region has the DNA TGTGCCAGCAGTTCAGTAACCTCTGGAAACACCATATATTTT. This encodes CASSSVTSGNTIYF.

This clone showed up just once. J is TRBJ1-4 and V is TRBV5-4, with D possibly being TRBD1 (6 bases). The V end lost 4 bases, the J end lost 8 bases, and 12 bases lay between the germline ends. Germline V gives CDR1 SGHNT, CDR2 YYREEE (reference sequence). The CDR3 is 13 amino acids. The CDR3: CASSRDTREKLFF. CDR3 sequence (DNA): TGTGCCAGCAGCCGGGACACCCGAGAAAAACTGTTTTTT. Looking up the rest from reference TRBV5-4 and TRBJ1-4 gives the full variable domain: ETGVTQSPTHLIKTRGQQVTLRCSSQSGHNTVSWYQQALGQGPQFIFQYYREEENGRGNFPPRFSGLQFPNYSSELNVNALELDDSALYLCASSRDTREKLFFGSGTQLSVL.

V and J are TRBV9 and TRBJ1-3; D not certain. This CDR3 contains 15 residues. Per the germline V gene, CDR1 is SGDLS and CDR2 is YYNGEE. Between the trimmed V and J ends, which lost 2 bases and 2 bases, there was a span of 11 bases. The CDR3 region has the DNA TGTGCCAGCAGCGTTGCGTGGATGACTGGAAACACCATATATTTT. Translation: CASSVAWMTGNTIYF. Full variable domain (remainder filled in from reference TRBV9 and TRBJ1-3): DSGVTQTPKHLITATGQRVTLRCSPRSGDLSVYWYQQSLDQGLQFLIQYYNGEERAKGNILERFSAQQFPDLHSELNLSSLELGDSALYFCASSVAWMTGNTIYFGEGSWLTVV.

V and J are TRBV11-2 and TRBJ2-3; possibly TRBD2 for D (6 bases). Germline loops: CDR1 SGHAT, CDR2 FQNNGV. V was trimmed by 1 base and J by 0 bases, leaving 11 bases between them. The CDR3 spans 16 residues. CDR3 amino acids: CASSLVAGLSTDTQYF. The DNA of the CDR3 is TGTGCCAGCAGCTTAGTTGCGGGATTGAGCACAGATACGCAGTATTTT.

The V call is TRBV6-5, the J call TRBJ1-1, with D uncertain. CDR3 length: 12 amino acids. Germline V gives CDR1 MNHEY, CDR2 SVGAGI. The V end lost 8 bases, the J end lost 2 bases, and 9 bases lay between the germline ends. The CDR3 region is CASGRINTEAFF. CDR3 bases: TGTGCCAGCGGTCGAATAAACACTGAAGCTTTCTTT.

The rearrangement joins TRBV4-1 to TRBJ2-2, with D possibly matching TRBD1 (6 bases). In germline, CDR1 is MGHRA, CDR2 YSYEKL. V was pared by 7 bases and J by 4 bases, with 16 bases between. The CDR3 is 15 residues long. CDR3 sequence (DNA): TGCGCCAGCAAGGTTACAGGGTCCCGCACCGGGGAGCTGTTTTTT. This encodes CASKVTGSRTGELFF.

The chain combines TRBV18 with TRBJ2-7, with D uncertain. The CDR3 runs 13 residues. Trimming left V 0 bases short and J 4 bases short, with 7 bases between. The V gene's germline CDR1 is KGHSH and CDR2 LQKENI. CDR3 amino acids: CASSPPSGYEQYF. CDR3 DNA sequence: TGTGCCAGCTCACCACCGTCCGGATACGAGCAGTACTTC.

The chain combines TRBV6-5 with TRBJ1-1; no clear D gene. Between the trimmed V and J ends, which lost 0 bases and 3 bases, there was a span of 14 bases. This CDR3 is 16 amino acids long. Germline V gives CDR1 MNHEY, CDR2 SVGAGI. The CDR3 here is CASSYSWPGGDTEAFF. The CDR3 coding sequence is TGTGCCAGCAGTTACTCTTGGCCAGGCGGGGACACTGAAGCTTTCTTT.